The entry that follows covers one T cell receptor beta chain sequence. Its cognate antigen is unknown. Germline loops: CDR1 LNHDA, CDR2 SQIVND (reference sequence). The CDR3 has 15 amino acids. V was trimmed by 1 base and J by 7 bases, leaving 15 bases between them. This entry is derived from a study of response to subunit inactivated influenza vaccine. Broader study findings: The authors offered the suggestion that each seasonal influenza vaccination recruits few new T cells.

TCRdb processed the RT-PCR reads anew with MiXCR; each CDR3 protein has one entry. The sample gives 450,000 to 550,000 distinct CDR3 sequences, 25% of which show up once; under 2.5% is in the top ten. This clonotype originated in a middle-aged man who received an inactivated influenza vaccine. The V gene is TRBV19, the J gene TRBJ2-3; the D gene is possibly TRBD1 (5 bases). The specimen was CD4+ T cells sorted from PBMCs, collected 4 to 6 days after vaccination. CDR3 in DNA: TGTGCCAGTAGTATAGGAAGTCAGGGTCGGAATACGCAGTATTTT. Translation: CASSIGSQGRNTQYF.